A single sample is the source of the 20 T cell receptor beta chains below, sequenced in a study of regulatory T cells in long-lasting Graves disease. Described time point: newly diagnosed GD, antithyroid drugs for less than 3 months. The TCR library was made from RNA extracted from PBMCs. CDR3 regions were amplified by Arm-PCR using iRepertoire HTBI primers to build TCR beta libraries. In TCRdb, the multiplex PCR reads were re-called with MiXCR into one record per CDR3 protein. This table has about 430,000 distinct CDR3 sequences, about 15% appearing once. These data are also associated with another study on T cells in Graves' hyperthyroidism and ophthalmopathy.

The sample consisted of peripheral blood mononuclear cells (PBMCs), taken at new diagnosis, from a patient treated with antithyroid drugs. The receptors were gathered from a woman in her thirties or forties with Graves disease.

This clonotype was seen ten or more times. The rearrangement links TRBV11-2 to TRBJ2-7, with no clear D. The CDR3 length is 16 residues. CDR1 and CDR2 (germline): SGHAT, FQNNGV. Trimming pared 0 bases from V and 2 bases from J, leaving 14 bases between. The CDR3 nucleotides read TGTGCCAGCAGCTTAGACCCTAAGGGCGGTACCTACGAGCAGTACTTC. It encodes CASSLDPKGGTYEQYF.

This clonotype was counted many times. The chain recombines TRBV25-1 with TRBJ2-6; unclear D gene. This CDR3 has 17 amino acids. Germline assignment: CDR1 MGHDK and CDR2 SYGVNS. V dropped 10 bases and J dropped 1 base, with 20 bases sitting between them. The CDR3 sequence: CATSRGYLQSGANVLTF. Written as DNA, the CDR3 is TGTGCCACCTCCCGAGGATACCTGCAGTCTGGGGCCAACGTCCTGACTTTC. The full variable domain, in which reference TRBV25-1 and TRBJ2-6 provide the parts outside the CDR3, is EADIYQTPRYLVIGTGKKITLECSQTMGHDKMYWYQQDPGMELHLIHYSYGVNSTEKGDLSSESTVSRIRTEHFPLTLESARPSHTSQYLCATSRGYLQSGANVLTFGAGSRLTVL.

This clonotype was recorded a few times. CDR3 loop: CASSVAGATGELFF. Here the CDR3 DNA reads TGTGCCAGCAGCGTGGCGGGAGCCACCGGGGAGCTGTTTTTT. The chain recombines TRBV9 with TRBJ2-2; 7 nucleotides line up with TRBD2. From germline, CDR1 is SGDLS and CDR2 YYNGEE. This CDR3 comprises 14 residues. The junction had 2 bases not matched to a gene; V was cut back by 2 bases and J by 4 bases.

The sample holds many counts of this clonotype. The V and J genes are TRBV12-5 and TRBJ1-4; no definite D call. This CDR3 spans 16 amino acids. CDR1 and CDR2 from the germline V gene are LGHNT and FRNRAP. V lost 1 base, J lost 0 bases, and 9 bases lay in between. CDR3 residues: CASGLAIGATNEKLFF. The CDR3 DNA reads TGTGCTAGTGGTTTGGCAATAGGAGCAACTAATGAAAAACTGTTTTTT.

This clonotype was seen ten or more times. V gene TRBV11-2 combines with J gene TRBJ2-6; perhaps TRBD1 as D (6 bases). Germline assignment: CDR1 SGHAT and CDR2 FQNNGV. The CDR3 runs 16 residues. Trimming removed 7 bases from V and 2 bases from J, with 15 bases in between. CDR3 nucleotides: TGTGCCAGCATTCTCCGGGACACGCCTGGGGCCAACGTCCTGACTTTC. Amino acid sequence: CASILRDTPGANVLTF.

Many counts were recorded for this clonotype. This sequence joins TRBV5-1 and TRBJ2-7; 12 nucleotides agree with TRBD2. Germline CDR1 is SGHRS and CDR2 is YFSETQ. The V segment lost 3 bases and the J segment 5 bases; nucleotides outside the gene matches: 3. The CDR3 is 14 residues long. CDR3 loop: CASSWTSGTDEQYF. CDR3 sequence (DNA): TGCGCCAGCAGCTGGACTAGCGGGACAGACGAGCAGTACTTC.

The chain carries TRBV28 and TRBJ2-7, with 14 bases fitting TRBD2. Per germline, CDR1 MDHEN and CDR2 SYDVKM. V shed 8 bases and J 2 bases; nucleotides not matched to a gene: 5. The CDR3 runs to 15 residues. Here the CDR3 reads CASGLAGGETYEQYF. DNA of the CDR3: TGTGCCAGCGGACTAGCGGGAGGTGAGACCTACGAGCAGTACTTC.

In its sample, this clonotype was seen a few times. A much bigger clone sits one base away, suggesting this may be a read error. The CDR3 DNA sequence: TGTGCCAGCAAGAATTCAGGGTCGAATCAGCCCCAGCATTTT. Its protein is CASKNSGSNQPQHF. The genes are TRBV2 and TRBJ1-5, with D tentatively TRBD1 (5 bases). The CDR3 runs 14 residues. V lost 7 bases and J lost 4, with 14 bases in between. In germline, CDR1 is SNHLY, CDR2 FYNNEI.

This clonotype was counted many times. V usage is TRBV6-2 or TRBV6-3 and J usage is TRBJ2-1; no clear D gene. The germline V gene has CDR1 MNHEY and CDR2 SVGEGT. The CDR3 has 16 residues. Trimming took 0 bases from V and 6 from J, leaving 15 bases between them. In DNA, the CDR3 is TGTGCCAGCAGTTACTCGGCCTACCCTAAGGCCAATGAGCAGTTCTTC. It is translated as CASSYSAYPKANEQFF.

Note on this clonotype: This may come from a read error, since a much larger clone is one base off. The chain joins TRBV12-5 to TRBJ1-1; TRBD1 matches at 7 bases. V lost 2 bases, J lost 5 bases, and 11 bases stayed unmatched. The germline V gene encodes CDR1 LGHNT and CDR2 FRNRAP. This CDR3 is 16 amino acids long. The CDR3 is CASGLSLTQGKTEAFF. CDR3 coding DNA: TGTGCTAGTGGTTTGTCCCTCACACAGGGGAAGACTGAAGCTTTCTTT.

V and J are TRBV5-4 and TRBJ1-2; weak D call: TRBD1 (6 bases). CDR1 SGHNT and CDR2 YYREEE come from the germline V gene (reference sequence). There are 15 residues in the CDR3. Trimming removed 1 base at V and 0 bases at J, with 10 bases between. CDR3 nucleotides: TGTGCCAGCAGCTTGCCGGGACAAACTAACTATGGCTACACCTTC. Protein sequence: CASSLPGQTNYGYTF.

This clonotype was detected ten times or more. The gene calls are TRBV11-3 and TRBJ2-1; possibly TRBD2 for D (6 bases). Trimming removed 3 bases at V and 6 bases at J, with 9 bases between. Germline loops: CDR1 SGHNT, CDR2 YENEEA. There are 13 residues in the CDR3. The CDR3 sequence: CASSFFGGNEQFF. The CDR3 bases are TGTGCCAGCAGCTTCTTCGGGGGCAATGAGCAGTTCTTC.

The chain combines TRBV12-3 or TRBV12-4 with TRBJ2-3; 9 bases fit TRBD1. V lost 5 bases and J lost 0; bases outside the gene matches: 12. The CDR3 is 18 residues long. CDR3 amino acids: CASSRTGTGYTSTDTQYF. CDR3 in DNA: TGTGCCAGCAGTCGAACCGGGACAGGGTATACTAGCACAGATACGCAGTATTTT.

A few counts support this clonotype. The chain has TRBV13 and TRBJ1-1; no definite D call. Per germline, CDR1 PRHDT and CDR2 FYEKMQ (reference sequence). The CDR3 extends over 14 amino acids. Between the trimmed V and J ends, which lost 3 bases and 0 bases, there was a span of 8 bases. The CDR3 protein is CASSFRTVNTEAFF. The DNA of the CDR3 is TGTGCCAGCAGCTTTCGGACGGTGAACACTGAAGCTTTCTTT.

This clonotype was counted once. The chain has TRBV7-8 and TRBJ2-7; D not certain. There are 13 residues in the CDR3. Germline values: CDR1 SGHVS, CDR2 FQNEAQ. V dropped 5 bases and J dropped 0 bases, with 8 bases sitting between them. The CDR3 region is CASSLRHSYEQYF. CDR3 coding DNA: TGTGCCAGCAGCCTCCGACACTCCTACGAGCAGTACTTC.

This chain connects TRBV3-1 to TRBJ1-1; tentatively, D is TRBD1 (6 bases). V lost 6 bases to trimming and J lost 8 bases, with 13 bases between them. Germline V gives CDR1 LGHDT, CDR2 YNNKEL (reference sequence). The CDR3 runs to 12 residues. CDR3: CASSRNRAEAFF. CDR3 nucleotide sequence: TGTGCCAGCAGTCGGAACAGGGCCGAAGCTTTCTTT.

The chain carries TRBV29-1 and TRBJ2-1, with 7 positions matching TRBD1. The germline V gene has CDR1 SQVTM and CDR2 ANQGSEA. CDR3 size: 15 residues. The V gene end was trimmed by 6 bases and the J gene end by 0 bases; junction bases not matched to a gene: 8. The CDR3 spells CSVGTAHRSYNEQFF. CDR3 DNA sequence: TGCAGCGTGGGGACAGCGCATCGCTCCTACAATGAGCAGTTCTTC.

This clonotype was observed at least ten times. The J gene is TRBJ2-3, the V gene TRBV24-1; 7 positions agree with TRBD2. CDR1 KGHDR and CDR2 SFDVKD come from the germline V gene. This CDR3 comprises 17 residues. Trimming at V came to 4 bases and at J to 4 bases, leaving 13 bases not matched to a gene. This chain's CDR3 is CATSESGGTSASDTQYF. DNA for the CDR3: TGTGCCACCAGTGAGTCGGGGGGAACTAGCGCTTCAGATACGCAGTATTTT.

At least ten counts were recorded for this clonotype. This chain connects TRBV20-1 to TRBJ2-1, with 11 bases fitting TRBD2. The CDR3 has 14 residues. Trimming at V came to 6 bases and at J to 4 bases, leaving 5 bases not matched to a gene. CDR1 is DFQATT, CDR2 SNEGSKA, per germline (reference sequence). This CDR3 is CSARLAGTYNEQFF. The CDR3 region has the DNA TGCAGTGCCCGACTAGCGGGAACTTACAATGAGCAGTTCTTC.

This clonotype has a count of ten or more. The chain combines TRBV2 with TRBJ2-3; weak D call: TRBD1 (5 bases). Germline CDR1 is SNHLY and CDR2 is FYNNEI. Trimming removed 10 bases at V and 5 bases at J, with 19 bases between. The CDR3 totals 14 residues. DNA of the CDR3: TGTGCCACGCGCACACAGGTTGCTGGAGATACGCAGTATTTT. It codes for CATRTQVAGDTQYF.